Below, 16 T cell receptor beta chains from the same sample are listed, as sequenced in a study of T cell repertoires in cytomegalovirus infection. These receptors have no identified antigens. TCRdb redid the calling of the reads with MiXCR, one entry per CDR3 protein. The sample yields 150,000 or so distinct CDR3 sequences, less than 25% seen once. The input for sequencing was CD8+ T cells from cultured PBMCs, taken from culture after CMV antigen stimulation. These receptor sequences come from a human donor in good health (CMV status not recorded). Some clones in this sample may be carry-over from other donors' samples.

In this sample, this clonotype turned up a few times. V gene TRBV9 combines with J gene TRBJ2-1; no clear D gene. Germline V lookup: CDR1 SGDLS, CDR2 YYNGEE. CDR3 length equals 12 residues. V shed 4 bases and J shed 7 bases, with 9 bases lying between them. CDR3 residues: CASSFDGNEQFF. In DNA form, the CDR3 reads TGTGCCAGCAGCTTCGATGGGAATGAGCAGTTCTTC.

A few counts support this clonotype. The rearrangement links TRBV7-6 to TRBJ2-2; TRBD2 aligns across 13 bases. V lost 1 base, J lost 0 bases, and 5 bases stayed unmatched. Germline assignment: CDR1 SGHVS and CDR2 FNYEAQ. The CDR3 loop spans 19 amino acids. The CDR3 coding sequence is TGTGCCAGCAGCTTAGTCCCGACTAGCGGGGGGACGAACACCGGGGAGCTGTTTTTT. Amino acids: CASSLVPTSGGTNTGELFF.

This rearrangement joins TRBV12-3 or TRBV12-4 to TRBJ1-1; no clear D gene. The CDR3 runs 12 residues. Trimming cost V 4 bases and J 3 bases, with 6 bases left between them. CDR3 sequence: CASSYRHTEAFF. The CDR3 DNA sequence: TGTGCCAGCAGTTACCGTCACACTGAAGCTTTCTTT.

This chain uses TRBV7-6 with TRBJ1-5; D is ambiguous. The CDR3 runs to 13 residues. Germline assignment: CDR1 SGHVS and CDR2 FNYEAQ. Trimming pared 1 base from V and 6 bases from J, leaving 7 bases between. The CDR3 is CASSLGPGQPQHF. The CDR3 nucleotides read TGTGCCAGCAGCTTAGGGCCGGGTCAGCCCCAGCATTTT.

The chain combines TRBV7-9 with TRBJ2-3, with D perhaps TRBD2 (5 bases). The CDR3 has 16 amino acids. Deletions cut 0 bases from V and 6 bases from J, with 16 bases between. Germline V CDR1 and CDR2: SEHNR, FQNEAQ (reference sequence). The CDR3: CASSLANPSRGDTQYF. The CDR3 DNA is TGTGCCAGCAGCTTAGCGAATCCTAGCCGTGGGGATACGCAGTATTTT. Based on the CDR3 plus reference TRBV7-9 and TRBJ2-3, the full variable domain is DTGVSQNPRHKITKRGQNVTFRCDPISEHNRLYWYRQTLGQGPEFLTYFQNEAQLEKSRLLSDRFSAERPKGSFSTLEIQRTEQGDSAMYLCASSLANPSRGDTQYFGPGTRLTVL.

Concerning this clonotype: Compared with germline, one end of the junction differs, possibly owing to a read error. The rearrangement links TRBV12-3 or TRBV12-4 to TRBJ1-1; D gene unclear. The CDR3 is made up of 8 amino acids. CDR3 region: CASSLTLF. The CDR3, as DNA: TGTGCCAGCAGTCTAACCCTCTTT.

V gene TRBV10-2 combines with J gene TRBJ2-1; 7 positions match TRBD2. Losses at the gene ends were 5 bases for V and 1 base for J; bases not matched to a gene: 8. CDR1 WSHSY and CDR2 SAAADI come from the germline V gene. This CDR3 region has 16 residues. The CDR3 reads CASSIPPGGSYNEQFF. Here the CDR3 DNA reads TGCGCCAGCAGTATCCCACCGGGGGGATCCTACAATGAGCAGTTCTTC.

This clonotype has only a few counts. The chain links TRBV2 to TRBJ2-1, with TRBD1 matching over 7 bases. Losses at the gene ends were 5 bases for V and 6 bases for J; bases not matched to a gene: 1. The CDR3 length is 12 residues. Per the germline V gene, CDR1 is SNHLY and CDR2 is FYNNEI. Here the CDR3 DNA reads TGTGCCAGCAGTTGGGACAGCAATGAGCAGTTCTTC. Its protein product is CASSWDSNEQFF.

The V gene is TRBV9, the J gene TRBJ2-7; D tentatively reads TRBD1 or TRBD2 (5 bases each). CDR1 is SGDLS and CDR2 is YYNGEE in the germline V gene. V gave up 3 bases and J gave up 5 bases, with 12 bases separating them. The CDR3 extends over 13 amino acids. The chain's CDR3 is CASSGGIKDEQYF. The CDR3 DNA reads TGTGCCAGCAGCGGGGGGATAAAGGACGAGCAGTACTTC. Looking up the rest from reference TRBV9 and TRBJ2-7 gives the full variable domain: DSGVTQTPKHLITATGQRVTLRCSPRSGDLSVYWYQQSLDQGLQFLIQYYNGEERAKGNILERFSAQQFPDLHSELNLSSLELGDSALYFCASSGGIKDEQYFGPGTRLTVT.

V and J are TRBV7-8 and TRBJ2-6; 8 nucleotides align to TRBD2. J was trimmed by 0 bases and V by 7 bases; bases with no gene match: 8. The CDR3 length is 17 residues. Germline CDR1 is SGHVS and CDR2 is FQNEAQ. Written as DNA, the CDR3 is TGTGCCAGCAACCCTAGAGCGGGGGACTCTGGGGCCAACGTCCTGACTTTC. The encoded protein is CASNPRAGDSGANVLTF.

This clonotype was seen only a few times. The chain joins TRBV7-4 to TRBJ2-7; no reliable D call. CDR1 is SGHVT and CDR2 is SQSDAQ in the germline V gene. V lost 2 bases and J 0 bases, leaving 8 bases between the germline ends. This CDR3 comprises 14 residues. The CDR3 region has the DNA TGTGCCAGCAGCTTATACCCGAGCTCCTACGAGCAGTACTTC. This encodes CASSLYPSSYEQYF.

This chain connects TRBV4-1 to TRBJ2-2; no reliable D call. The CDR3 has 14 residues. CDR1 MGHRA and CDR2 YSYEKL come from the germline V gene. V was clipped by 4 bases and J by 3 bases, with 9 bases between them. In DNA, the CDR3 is TGCGCCAGCAGCCTCGTATGGGACACCGGGGAGCTGTTTTTT. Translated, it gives CASSLVWDTGELFF.

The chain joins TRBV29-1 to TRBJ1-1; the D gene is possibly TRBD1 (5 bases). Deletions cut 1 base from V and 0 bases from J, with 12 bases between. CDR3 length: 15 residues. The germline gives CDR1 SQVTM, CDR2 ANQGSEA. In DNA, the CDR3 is TGCAGCGTTGAAGGTAGGGGACGGTTGAACACTGAAGCTTTCTTT. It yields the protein CSVEGRGRLNTEAFF.

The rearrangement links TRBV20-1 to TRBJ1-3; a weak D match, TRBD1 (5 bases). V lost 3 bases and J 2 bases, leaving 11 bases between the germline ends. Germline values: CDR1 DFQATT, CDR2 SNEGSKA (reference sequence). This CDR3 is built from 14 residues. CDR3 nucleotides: TGCAGTGCTAGTGGGGGGAATCCTGGAAACACCATATATTTT. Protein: CSASGGNPGNTIYF.

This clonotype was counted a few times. CDR3 in amino acids: CASSKSDLGSETQYF. The CDR3, as DNA: TGTGCCAGCAGTAAGAGTGATCTAGGGTCCGAGACCCAGTACTTC. The genes are TRBV12-3 or TRBV12-4 and TRBJ2-5; D remains ambiguous. The V gene lost 5 bases and the J gene lost 5 bases, with 18 bases spanning the gap. The CDR3 runs to 15 residues.

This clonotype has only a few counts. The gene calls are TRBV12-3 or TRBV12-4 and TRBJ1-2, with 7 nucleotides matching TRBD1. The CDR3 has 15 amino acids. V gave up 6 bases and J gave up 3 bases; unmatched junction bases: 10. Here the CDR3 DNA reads TGTGCCAGCAGCCAGACAGGGTACGGCGACTATGGCTACACCTTC. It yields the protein CASSQTGYGDYGYTF.